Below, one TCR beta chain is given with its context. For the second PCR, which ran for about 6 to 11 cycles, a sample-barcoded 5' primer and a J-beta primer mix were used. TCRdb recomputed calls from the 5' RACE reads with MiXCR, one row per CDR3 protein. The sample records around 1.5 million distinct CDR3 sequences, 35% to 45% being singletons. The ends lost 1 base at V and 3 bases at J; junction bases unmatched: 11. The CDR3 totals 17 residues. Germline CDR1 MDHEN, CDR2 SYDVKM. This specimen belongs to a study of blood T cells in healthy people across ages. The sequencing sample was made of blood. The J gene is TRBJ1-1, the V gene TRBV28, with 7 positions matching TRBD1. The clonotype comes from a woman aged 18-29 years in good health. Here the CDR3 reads CASSLLSYGRGYTEAFF. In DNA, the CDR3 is TGTGCCAGCAGTTTATTATCCTACGGCAGGGGGTACACTGAAGCTTTCTTT.